This TCR beta chain was observed in a study of blood T cells in healthy people across ages. A second about 7 to 11 cycle PCR used barcoded and J-beta primers. Every cDNA molecule bore a tag from a template-switch adaptor containing 12 random nucleotides. TCRdb passed the 5' RACE reads through MiXCR, listing each CDR3 protein once. The sample has about 1,600,000 distinct CDR3 sequences, roughly 40% seen once. The CDR3 extends over 13 amino acids. Germline V gives CDR1 SEHNR, CDR2 FQNEAQ (reference sequence). The sequencing input was blood. The TCR originated in a woman between 18 and 29 years old in good health. V gene TRBV7-9 combines with J gene TRBJ2-5; D remains unclear. The last part of the DNA fits TRBJ2-7 better; the J call may be wrong. CDR3 sequence: CASSAPPYYEQYF. The CDR3 DNA reads TGTGCCAGCAGCGCCCCTCCGTACTACGAGCAGTACTTC.